The clone carrying this T cell receptor beta chain has just a few counts. Its matching antigen is unknown. This entry comes from a study of T-cell reconstitution after alpha-beta-depleted transplantation in children. Library preparation (for TCRbeta) was performed with unique molecular identifiers. Each CDR3 protein gets one entry after TCRdb re-called the PCR reads with MiXCR. The profile shows approximately 650,000 distinct CDR3 sequences, less than 15% of them singletons. Findings and limits, study-wide: Reported findings indicate that, about two months after transplant, alpha-beta T cells came from several hundred expanded clones, which were derived from non-depleted graft cells.

The CDR3 covers 16 residues. Germline V lookup: CDR1 SGHRS, CDR2 YFSETQ. Trimming shortened V by 0 bases and J by 3 bases, and 16 bases separated the two germline ends. The TCR originated in a girl aged 2 to 10 with congenital amegakaryocytic thrombocytopenia, due to receive a stem cell transplant. The chain links TRBV5-1 to TRBJ2-7, with a tentative D call TRBD2 (6 bases). The source material was PBMCs, sampled before TCRalphabeta/CD19-depleted stem cell transplant. The CDR3 is CASSLVTAGLIYEQYF. The CDR3 coding sequence is TGCGCCAGCAGCTTGGTTACGGCGGGGTTAATCTACGAGCAGTACTTC.